A single sample is the source of the 23 T cell receptor beta chains below, sequenced in a study of blood T cells in healthy people across ages. PCR was performed a second time for about 7 to 12 cycles using a sample-barcoded 5' primer and a J-beta primer mix. TCRdb passed the 5' RACE reads through MiXCR, listing each CDR3 protein once. The table shows roughly 1,800,000 distinct CDR3 sequences, with approximately 50% occurring only once. Sequencing was performed on blood. These receptors were obtained from a woman between 35 and 50 years old in good health.

V and J are TRBV11-1 and TRBJ2-1, with D unresolved. V was pared by 2 bases and J by 0 bases, with 14 bases between. CDR3 length: 17 residues. Looked up from germline, CDR1 is SGHAT and CDR2 is FQDESV (reference sequence). The CDR3 DNA reads TGTGCCAGCAGCTTATTAGGGCCACCGAGCTCCTACAATGAGCAGTTCTTC. It encodes CASSLLGPPSSYNEQFF. Combining the CDR3 with reference TRBV11-1 and TRBJ2-1 gives the whole variable domain EAEVAQSPRYKITEKSQAVAFWCDPISGHATLYWYRQILGQGPELLVQFQDESVVDDSQLPKDRFSAERLKGVDSTLKIQPAELGDSAMYLCASSLLGPPSSYNEQFFGPGTRLTVL.

The chain combines TRBV11-2 with TRBJ1-1, with 9 positions matching TRBD1. CDR1 SGHAT and CDR2 FQNNGV come from the germline V gene. V shed 4 bases, J shed 8 bases, and the junction held 11 bases outside the gene matches. The CDR3 loop spans 15 amino acids. The CDR3 sequence: CASSSGQGRFREAFF. The CDR3 bases are TGTGCCAGCAGCTCTGGACAGGGGAGATTCAGGGAAGCTTTCTTT. Together with reference TRBV11-2 and TRBJ1-1, the CDR3 gives the full variable domain: EAGVAQSPRYKIIEKRQSVAFWCNPISGHATLYWYQQILGQGPKLLIQFQNNGVVDDSQLPKDRFSAERLKGVDSTLKIQPAKLEDSAVYLCASSSGQGRFREAFFGQGTRLTVV.

This clonotype appeared a single time. The V call is TRBV6-2 or TRBV6-3, the J call TRBJ2-7, with unresolved D. The length of the CDR3 is 16 residues. Looked up from germline, CDR1 is MNHEY and CDR2 is SVGEGT. Trimming shortened V by 2 bases and J by 0 bases, and 14 bases separated the two germline ends. The CDR3 spells CASSYASAIGSYEQYF. The CDR3 bases are TGTGCCAGCAGTTACGCTTCGGCCATAGGCTCCTACGAGCAGTACTTC.

DNA of the CDR3: TGTGCCAGCAGCTTAGACTTAGGCACCATCAATGAGCAGTTCTTC. It encodes CASSLDLGTINEQFF. The rearrangement joins TRBV7-6 to TRBJ2-1; D is unresolved. CDR1 and CDR2 from the germline V gene are SGHVS and FNYEAQ. The germline V and J ends were trimmed by 1 base and 6 bases, with 13 bases remaining between them. The length of the CDR3 is 15 residues.

V gene TRBV12-3 or TRBV12-4 combines with J gene TRBJ2-5; D uncertain. V was clipped by 0 bases and J by 1 base, with 9 bases between them. The CDR3 has 15 amino acids. The CDR3 DNA sequence: TGTGCCAGCAGTTTAGCAGTAGGGCTCCAAGAGACCCAGTACTTC. Amino acid sequence: CASSLAVGLQETQYF.

This rearrangement joins TRBV6-2 or TRBV6-3 to TRBJ2-7, with 7 bases lining up with TRBD1. The CDR3 spans 14 residues. Germline values: CDR1 MNHEY, CDR2 SVGEGT. J was trimmed by 3 bases and V by 4 bases; bases with no gene match: 6. Written as DNA, the CDR3 is TGTGCCAGCAGTTCATTCGACAGGGACTACGAGCAGTACTTC. It translates to CASSSFDRDYEQYF.

This clonotype has only a few counts. The chain links TRBV5-6 to TRBJ2-5; no definite D call. V dropped 4 bases and J dropped 1 base, with 14 bases sitting between them. This CDR3 contains 15 residues. CDR1 SGHDT and CDR2 YYEEEE come from the germline V gene. The CDR3 sequence: CASSPYSMGQETQYF. CDR3 sequence (DNA): TGTGCCAGCAGCCCCTACTCAATGGGCCAAGAGACCCAGTACTTC.

This chain joins TRBV7-2 and TRBJ2-5; 9 nucleotides agree with TRBD1. Germline CDR1 reads SGHTA; CDR2 reads FQGNSA. V shed 3 bases, J shed 11 bases, and the junction held 16 bases outside the gene matches. The CDR3 loop spans 16 amino acids. CDR3 in amino acids: CASSFAGTGIPAEQYF. The CDR3 DNA sequence: TGTGCCAGCAGCTTCGCCGGGACAGGGATCCCCGCAGAGCAGTACTTC.

The V call is TRBV7-2, the J call TRBJ1-2; TRBD1 matches 7 bases. The junction had 10 bases not matched to a gene; V was cut back by 2 bases and J by 7 bases. Germline assignment: CDR1 SGHTA and CDR2 FQGNSA. The CDR3 loop spans 15 amino acids. CDR3 sequence reads: CASSLSMVTGTGYTF. The CDR3 nucleotides are TGTGCCAGCAGCTTAAGCATGGTGACAGGGACTGGCTACACCTTC.

The V call is TRBV7-6, the J call TRBJ2-4, with TRBD1 identical over 10 bases. Germline CDR1 SGHVS, CDR2 FNYEAQ. J gave up 1 base and V 5 bases, and 8 bases lay outside the gene matches. The CDR3 has 17 residues. The chain's CDR3 is CASSEQPGQGAKNIQYF. The CDR3 bases are TGTGCCAGCAGCGAACAACCGGGACAGGGGGCCAAAAACATTCAGTACTTC.

CDR3 bases: TGTGCCAGCAGTCACAGTGGTGGGGCCAACGTCCTGACTTTC. This gives the protein CASSHSGGANVLTF. The J gene is TRBJ2-6, the V gene TRBV27; no clear D. Germline CDR1 and CDR2: MNHEY and SMNVEV (reference sequence). The ends were cut back, 5 bases at V and 3 bases at J, with 8 bases in the middle. The CDR3 totals 14 residues.

Concerning this clonotype itself: One end of the junction does not line up with germline, which may come from a read error. J is TRBJ2-7 and V is TRBV20-1; 9 positions match TRBD1. The germline V gene encodes CDR1 DFQATT and CDR2 SNEGSKA (reference sequence). CDR3 length: 12 amino acids. The CDR3: CGAGQGNYEQYF. The CDR3 DNA is TGCGGTGCGGGACAGGGTAATTACGAGCAGTACTTC.

The gene calls are TRBV6-2 or TRBV6-3 and TRBJ1-5; the D gene is possibly TRBD1 (6 bases). CDR1 and CDR2 (germline): MNHEY, SVGEGT. Trimming cost V 6 bases and J 6 bases, with 12 bases left between them. CDR3 size: 13 residues. CDR3 coding DNA: TGTGCCAGCAGGGACCCAGGGGCTCAGCCCCAGCATTTT. It specifies CASRDPGAQPQHF.

This clonotype was seen a single time. The chain has TRBV12-3 or TRBV12-4 and TRBJ2-7; 11 bases are shared with TRBD2. After removal of 4 bases from V and 3 bases from J, the junction contained 2 bases not matched to a gene. The CDR3 runs 14 residues. The CDR3 is CASSSSGGIYEQYF. DNA for the CDR3: TGTGCCAGCAGTTCTAGCGGGGGGATCTACGAGCAGTACTTC.

This chain joins TRBV7-9 and TRBJ2-7; D not certain. Germline loops: CDR1 SEHNR, CDR2 FQNEAQ (reference sequence). The germline V and J ends were trimmed by 8 bases and 6 bases, with 8 bases remaining between them. This CDR3 is 10 amino acids long. Here the CDR3 DNA reads TGTGCCAGCGGTCGGGCCGAGCAGTACTTC. It specifies CASGRAEQYF. Together with reference TRBV7-9 and TRBJ2-7, the CDR3 gives the full variable domain: DTGVSQNPRHKITKRGQNVTFRCDPISEHNRLYWYRQTLGQGPEFLTYFQNEAQLEKSRLLSDRFSAERPKGSFSTLEIQRTEQGDSAMYLCASGRAEQYFGPGTRLTVT.

V and J are TRBV5-1 and TRBJ1-5; D possibly corresponds to TRBD1 (6 bases). The CDR3 is made up of 15 amino acids. Germline V gives CDR1 SGHRS, CDR2 YFSETQ. Trimming shortened V by 3 bases and J by 7 bases, and 17 bases separated the two germline ends. The CDR3 here is CASSSLPGAGQPQHF. CDR3 coding DNA: TGCGCCAGCAGCTCACTTCCAGGGGCTGGGCAGCCCCAGCATTTT.

V is TRBV7-6 and J is TRBJ2-3; D call uncertain. V was pared by 3 bases and J by 4 bases, with 14 bases between. The CDR3 extends over 15 amino acids. Per germline, CDR1 SGHVS and CDR2 FNYEAQ. The CDR3 spells CASSFSPLGSDTQYF. DNA of the CDR3: TGTGCCAGCAGCTTTTCCCCTTTAGGGTCAGATACGCAGTATTTT.

The chain recombines TRBV3-1 with TRBJ2-7, with a possible D match to TRBD2 (5 bases). The length of the CDR3 is 14 residues. V dropped 4 bases and J dropped 2 bases, with 12 bases sitting between them. Looked up from germline, CDR1 is LGHDT and CDR2 is YNNKEL (reference sequence). The CDR3 nucleotides are TGTGCCAGCAGCCTCGGGGTCCGAACCTACGAGCAGTACTTC. This encodes CASSLGVRTYEQYF.

This clonotype turned up a few times. The V gene is TRBV10-1, the J gene TRBJ2-4, with unresolved D. Trimming left V 3 bases short and J 8 bases short, with 8 bases between. The CDR3 is 12 amino acids. Germline-derived CDR1 and CDR2 are WNHNN and SYGVQD (reference sequence). CDR3 nucleotides: TGCGCCAGCAGTGATGGGGAATACATTCAGTACTTC. Protein product: CASSDGEYIQYF.

This clonotype was detected only a few times. The V call is TRBV5-6, the J call TRBJ2-7; D may correspond to TRBD1 or TRBD2 (6 bases each). Germline-derived CDR1 and CDR2 are SGHDT and YYEEEE. V was pared by 7 bases and J by 9 bases, with 14 bases between. The CDR3 runs to 11 residues. The CDR3 region has the DNA TGTGCCAGCCCAGGAGGGGGGTCGCAGTACTTC. This gives the protein CASPGGGSQYF. The whole variable domain, remainder taken from reference TRBV5-6 and TRBJ2-7, is DAGVTQSPTHLIKTRGQQVTLRCSPKSGHDTVSWYQQALGQGPQFIFQYYEEEERQRGNFPDRFSGHQFPNYSSELNVNALLLGDSALYLCASPGGGSQYFGPGTRLTVT.

This clonotype was picked up a small number of times. The CDR3 coding sequence is TGCGCCAGCAGCCAAGACGGGCAGGGGGCTAAAGAGCAGTACTTC. Amino acid sequence: CASSQDGQGAKEQYF. This sequence joins TRBV4-1 and TRBJ2-7; 8 bases are a match to TRBD1. Germline CDR1 and CDR2: MGHRA and YSYEKL. V was clipped by 0 bases and J by 7 bases; unmatched bases: 8. The CDR3 has 15 residues.

Written as DNA, the CDR3 is TGTGCCAGCAGCTACAGAGAAGACAGTAAAGAGACCCAGTACTTC. Its translation is CASSYREDSKETQYF. This sequence joins TRBV7-9 and TRBJ2-5, with a tentative D call TRBD1 (5 bases). The CDR3 length is 15 residues. CDR1 SEHNR and CDR2 FQNEAQ come from the germline V gene (reference sequence). Trimming pared 4 bases from V and 3 bases from J, leaving 15 bases between.

The V call is TRBV11-2, the J call TRBJ1-4, with unresolved D. The CDR3 has 12 residues. The V gene lost 4 bases and the J gene lost 11 bases, with 11 bases spanning the gap. CDR1 and CDR2 from the germline V gene are SGHAT and FQNNGV. This CDR3 is CASSSEKGKLFF. CDR3 nucleotide sequence: TGTGCCAGCAGCTCGGAAAAGGGTAAACTGTTTTTT. Together with reference TRBV11-2 and TRBJ1-4, the CDR3 gives the full variable domain: EAGVAQSPRYKIIEKRQSVAFWCNPISGHATLYWYQQILGQGPKLLIQFQNNGVVDDSQLPKDRFSAERLKGVDSTLKIQPAKLEDSAVYLCASSSEKGKLFFGSGTQLSVL.